This T cell receptor beta chain was recorded in a study of cytomegalovirus exposure and HLA in healthy donors. General study results and limits: Later analysis suggested links between common viral pathogens and several top significant clusters. In a later analysis, 17,000 or so TCR beta sequences were associated with HLA alleles at 0.05 false discovery rate. Apparent HLA restriction characterized most CMV-associated TCR beta chains in a later analysis. Despite most TCR sequences being rare, some public TCRs occurred in many donors.

Trimming removed 8 bases at V and 5 bases at J, with 19 bases between. The germline V gene has CDR1 SEHNR and CDR2 FQNEAQ (reference sequence). CDR3 size: 15 residues. A note on this clone: Its antigen remains unknown.

The study ran its PCR with 60 Vbeta and 13 Jbeta primers. This table comes from immunoSEQ multiplex PCR, and its TCRdb copy is limited to in-frame clones, with some not included. The repertoire holds approximately 30,000 clones, with roughly two thirds as singletons. Specimen: PBMCs. V gene TRBV7-9 combines with J gene TRBJ1-5, with D tentatively TRBD1 (6 bases). The sequence came from a man in his forties in good health and CMV-seropositive. CDR3 sequence reads: CASARAGPGDQPQHF. Written as DNA, the CDR3 is TGTGCCAGCGCTAGGGCAGGTCCAGGGGATCAGCCCCAGCATTTT.